This T cell receptor beta chain was observed in a study of human T cells and chemical hapten exposure. In its sample, this clonotype was seen a few times. Regarding time point: patch test 1, 2 weeks after DPC sensitization. Stated treatment: therapeutic diphenylcyclopropenone sensitization with weekly scalp DPC. The CDR3 runs 16 residues. The germline CDR1 and CDR2 sequences are SGHDT and YYEEEE. Trimming cost V 4 bases and J 0 bases, with 15 bases left between them. TCRdb re-derived calls from the RACE reads in MiXCR, one entry per CDR3 protein. Of about 340,000 distinct CDR3 sequences listed, about 7% are singletons.

This receptor was obtained from a young woman with alopecia areata. Some clones in this sample may be carry-over from other donors' samples. The rearrangement links TRBV5-6 to TRBJ2-3; a weak D match, TRBD1 (5 bases). This sample comprised whole blood, obtained in connection with sensitization to the hapten diphenylcyclopropenone (DPC). CDR3 residues: CASSPRQTPSTDTQYF. In DNA form, the CDR3 reads TGTGCCAGCAGCCCTCGACAGACTCCTAGCACAGATACGCAGTATTTT.